One sample yielded the 14 T cell receptor beta chains listed below, sequenced in a study of blood T cell repertoires in COVID-19. Libraries were prepared by immunoSEQ multiplex PCR; TCRdb keeps only in-frame clonotypes and omits some of them. The table records more than 90,000 clones, 70% to 90% of them present only once. Input material: peripheral blood. These receptors were taken from a man in his 70s who had recovered from COVID-19.

This clone has a count of ten or more. The rearrangement joins TRBV7-9 to TRBJ1-2; the match to TRBD1 covers 9 bases. CDR3 length: 14 residues. Losses at the gene ends were 6 bases for V and 5 bases for J; bases not matched to a gene: 7. Per the germline V gene, CDR1 is SEHNR and CDR2 is FQNEAQ (reference sequence). The CDR3 region has the DNA TGTGCCAGCAGAATGGACAGGGGACGTTATGGCTACACCTTC. Its protein is CASRMDRGRYGYTF.

The chain uses TRBV28 and TRBJ2-3, with TRBD1 matching over 10 bases. Germline V gene data show CDR1 as MDHEN and CDR2 as SYDVKM. The junction had 4 bases not matched to a gene; V was cut back by 0 bases and J by 1 base. There are 17 residues in the CDR3. The CDR3 DNA sequence: TGTGCCAGCAGTTTATGGACAGGGGGCGAAGGCACAGATACGCAGTATTTT. As protein: CASSLWTGGEGTDTQYF.

This rearrangement joins TRBV28 to TRBJ1-1; a possible D gene is TRBD1 (6 bases). The germline gives CDR1 MDHEN, CDR2 SYDVKM. The CDR3 runs 15 residues. V lost 6 bases and J 0 bases, leaving 14 bases between the germline ends. CDR3: CASRRNRAMNTEAFF. CDR3 coding DNA: TGTGCCAGCAGGCGAAACAGGGCCATGAACACTGAAGCTTTCTTT. The full variable domain, with the rest looked up from reference TRBV28 and TRBJ1-1, is DVKVTQSSRYLVKRTGEKVFLECVQDMDHENMFWYRQDPGLGLRLIYFSYDVKMKEKGDIPEGYSVSREKKERFSLILESASTNQTSMYLCASRRNRAMNTEAFFGQGTRLTVV.

The J gene is TRBJ1-5, the V gene TRBV4-1; no reliable D call. Germline V CDR1 and CDR2: MGHRA, YSYEKL. This CDR3 comprises 13 residues. V was pared by 4 bases and J by 7 bases, with 11 bases between. The CDR3 protein is CASSPGRRQPQHF. In DNA, the CDR3 is TGCGCCAGCAGCCCGGGTAGAAGGCAGCCCCAGCATTTT.

V gene TRBV2 combines with J gene TRBJ2-5; D not certain. The CDR3 is made up of 13 amino acids. V lost 3 bases to trimming and J lost 5 bases, with 10 bases between them. Germline V CDR1 and CDR2: SNHLY, FYNNEI. The CDR3 DNA is TGTGCCAGCAGTGAGGTAGACGGGGAGACCCAGTACTTC. Translating it yields CASSEVDGETQYF.

The chain joins TRBV2 to TRBJ1-4; maybe TRBD1 (5 bases). CDR1 is SNHLY and CDR2 is FYNNEI in the germline V gene. Trimming took off 6 bases at V and 5 bases at J, with 10 bases between the two ends. This CDR3 is built from 13 residues. The CDR3, as DNA: TGTGCCAGCAGGGCAGGGTGGAATGAAAAACTGTTTTTT. Protein product: CASRAGWNEKLFF. The full variable domain, rest sourced from reference TRBV2 and TRBJ1-4, is EPEVTQTPSHQVTQMGQEVILRCVPISNHLYFYWYRQILGQKVEFLVSFYNNEISEKSEIFDDQFSVERPDGSNFTLKIRSTKLEDSAMYFCASRAGWNEKLFFGSGTQLSVL.

The rearrangement links TRBV19 to TRBJ2-4; 14 nucleotides agree with TRBD2. The CDR3 length is 16 residues. From germline, CDR1 is LNHDA and CDR2 SQIVND (reference sequence). V lost 4 bases and J lost 5; bases outside the gene matches: 4. The CDR3 is CASSTRTSGGQNIQYF. The CDR3, as DNA: TGTGCCAGTAGTACTAGGACTAGCGGGGGGCAAAACATTCAGTACTTC.

The V gene is TRBV4-3, the J gene TRBJ2-5; 8 positions match TRBD2. The germline V gene encodes CDR1 LGHNA and CDR2 YSLEER. The CDR3 sequence is 15 residues long. Trimming removed 3 bases from V and 2 bases from J; junction bases left unmatched: 5. The CDR3 DNA sequence: TGCGCCAGCAGCCAGAGGACTAGCCAACAAGAGACCCAGTACTTC. This gives the protein CASSQRTSQQETQYF.

The V gene is TRBV5-1, the J gene TRBJ2-1; 12 bases line up with TRBD2. Germline assignment: CDR1 SGHRS and CDR2 YFSETQ. The V and J ends lost 0 bases and 2 bases, in that order; junction bases with no gene match: 3. The CDR3 is 17 residues long. The CDR3: CASSLAPSGGAYNEQFF. CDR3 nucleotides: TGCGCCAGCAGCTTGGCCCCTAGCGGGGGGGCCTACAATGAGCAGTTCTTC.

This chain uses TRBV11-2 with TRBJ2-1; the match to TRBD2 covers 12 bases. Germline-derived CDR1 and CDR2 are SGHAT and FQNNGV. The J segment lost 12 bases and the V segment lost 5 bases, leaving 11 bases of the junction unmatched. There are 15 residues in the CDR3. This chain's CDR3 is CASSPTSGRRGGQFF. The CDR3 DNA reads as TGTGCCAGCAGCCCAACTAGCGGGAGGCGGGGGGGGCAGTTCTTC.

J is TRBJ2-1 and V is TRBV5-1; tentative D call: TRBD1 (5 bases). Germline lookup yields CDR1 SGHRS and CDR2 YFSETQ. V gave up 0 bases and J gave up 4 bases, with 14 bases separating them. CDR3 size: 16 residues. CDR3 sequence reads: CASSLGSANRYNEQFF. CDR3 DNA sequence: TGCGCCAGCAGCTTGGGTTCCGCGAACAGGTACAATGAGCAGTTCTTC.

The J gene is TRBJ2-7, the V gene TRBV30; 8 bases agree with TRBD1. V gave up 5 bases and J gave up 0 bases; unmatched junction bases: 6. The CDR3 has 14 residues. The V gene's germline CDR1 is GTSNPN and CDR2 SVGIG (reference sequence). The DNA of the CDR3 is TGTGCCTGGGACAGGGGCGCAGCCTCCTACGAGCAGTACTTC. The encoded protein is CAWDRGAASYEQYF. Together with reference TRBV30 and TRBJ2-7, the CDR3 gives the full variable domain: SQTIHQWPATLVQPVGSPLSLECTVEGTSNPNLYWYRQAAGRGLQLLFYSVGIGQISSEVPQNLSASRPQDRQFILSSKKLLLSDSGFYLCAWDRGAASYEQYFGPGTRLTVT.

The chain recombines TRBV19 with TRBJ2-3, with D perhaps TRBD1 (6 bases). Germline V gene data show CDR1 as LNHDA and CDR2 as SQIVND (reference sequence). V lost 6 bases, J lost 0 bases, and 13 bases lay in between. This CDR3 contains 15 residues. The CDR3 coding sequence is TGTGCCAGTAGACGACAGGTAGGGAGCACAGATACGCAGTATTTT. This codes for CASRRQVGSTDTQYF.

The rearrangement joins TRBV7-8 to TRBJ1-5; maybe TRBD1 (5 bases). V shed 2 bases and J shed 12 bases, with 14 bases lying between them. From germline, CDR1 is SGHVS and CDR2 FQNEAQ. This CDR3 contains 13 residues. The CDR3 sequence is CASSLMEGRNQHF. The CDR3 DNA is TGTGCCAGCAGCTTAATGGAGGGACGGAACCAGCATTTT.